What follows are 29 T cell receptor beta chains derived from one specimen sequenced in a study of blood T cell repertoires in COVID-19 (dated by TCRdb to the early 2020s). Libraries were prepared through the immunoSEQ multiplex PCR assay. TCRdb took over this immuneACCESS table, retaining in-frame rearrangements with V and J assigned. Such tables are incomplete; in checked studies, under half of the missing clones stem from an unresolved V gene, and the remainder is unexplained. The sample records about 180,000 clones, approximately 84% of which are singletons. Over 0.95% of the sample is in the top ten clones. The sample taken for sequencing was PBMCs or T cells enriched from blood (not recorded which). Receptors originate from a human donor with acute COVID-19. The donor label of this sample is uncertain.

The chain links TRBV27 to TRBJ1-1, with D maybe TRBD1 (5 bases). This CDR3 has 13 residues. Germline V lookup: CDR1 MNHEY, CDR2 SMNVEV (reference sequence). V lost 3 bases to trimming and J lost 10 bases, with 15 bases between them. The CDR3 protein is CASSLQAGYGAFF. In nucleotides, the CDR3 is TGTGCCAGCAGTTTGCAAGCAGGGTATGGAGCTTTCTTT.

Only one count was recorded for this clone. The chain carries TRBV5-5 and TRBJ2-7; 9 nucleotides line up with TRBD1. The CDR3 runs to 14 residues. The ends lost 4 bases at V and 6 bases at J; junction bases unmatched: 8. Germline CDR1 and CDR2: SGHKS and YYEKEE (reference sequence). The CDR3 DNA is TGTGCCAGCAGCCGGGACAGGGTAGTCTCCGAGCAGTACTTC. It codes for CASSRDRVVSEQYF.

This clone was counted once. The gene calls are TRBV19 and TRBJ2-5, with TRBD2 matching over 14 bases. The trim removed 6 bases at V and 3 bases at J, leaving 0 bases unmatched. Per the germline V gene, CDR1 is LNHDA and CDR2 is SQIVND (reference sequence). The CDR3 length is 14 residues. The CDR3 sequence is CASRGLAGEETQYF. The CDR3 nucleotides read TGTGCCAGTAGGGGACTAGCGGGGGAAGAGACCCAGTACTTC.

This chain joins TRBV13 and TRBJ2-3; 7 bases are a match to TRBD1. The CDR3 is 14 residues long. Germline V lookup: CDR1 PRHDT, CDR2 FYEKMQ (reference sequence). V was clipped by 5 bases and J by 3 bases; unmatched bases: 5. The CDR3 nucleotides read TGTGCCAGCAGCCCTAGACAGGGAACAGATACGCAGTATTTT. Residues: CASSPRQGTDTQYF.

This chain joins TRBV27 and TRBJ2-3; TRBD2 matches 11 bases. Germline assignment: CDR1 MNHEY and CDR2 SMNVEV (reference sequence). Germline trimming cut 3 bases from V and 1 base from J; bases unmatched to any gene: 6. There are 17 residues in the CDR3. Here the CDR3 DNA reads TGTGCCAGCAGTTTCCTGACTAGCGGGGCTCGCACAGATACGCAGTATTTT. Translating gives CASSFLTSGARTDTQYF.

The chain's CDR3 is CASSPVHSGGANEQFF. The CDR3 region has the DNA TGCGCCAGCAGCCCCGTTCATAGCGGGGGGGCCAATGAGCAGTTCTTC. The chain joins TRBV4-1 to TRBJ2-1; 11 positions agree with TRBD2. The CDR3 contains 16 residues. V was pared by 4 bases and J by 6 bases, with 8 bases of the junction left unmatched. The germline V gene encodes CDR1 MGHRA and CDR2 YSYEKL.

The chain has TRBV18 and TRBJ2-7, with a tentative D call TRBD2 (7 bases). Trimming left V 0 bases short and J 1 base short, with 13 bases between. Germline CDR1 and CDR2: KGHSH and LQKENI. The CDR3 consists of 16 residues. CDR3 in amino acids: CASSPPGRGRSYEQYF. DNA for the CDR3: TGTGCCAGCTCACCACCGGGGCGGGGGCGATCCTACGAGCAGTACTTC.

The V and J genes are TRBV12-3 or TRBV12-4 and TRBJ2-1, with a possible D match to TRBD1 (5 bases). This CDR3 comprises 10 residues. Deletions cut 9 bases from V and 8 bases from J, with 8 bases between. In nucleotides, the CDR3 is TGTGCCAGTAGGGGTGATGAGCAGTTCTTC. Translation gives CASRGDEQFF.

The chain uses TRBV5-6 and TRBJ2-1, with TRBD2 matching over 11 bases. From germline, CDR1 is SGHDT and CDR2 YYEEEE. V was pared by 5 bases and J by 5 bases, with 6 bases of the junction left unmatched. CDR3 length: 15 amino acids. CDR3 bases: TGTGCCAGCAGTATACTAGCGGGGGCCCACAATGAGCAGTTCTTC. Translated: CASSILAGAHNEQFF.

The chain carries TRBV4-3 and TRBJ1-3; a possible D gene is TRBD1 (6 bases). Trimming removed 6 bases at V and 4 bases at J, with 25 bases between. Germline CDR1 LGHNA, CDR2 YSLEER. The CDR3 is 18 amino acids. The CDR3 nucleotides read TGCGCCAGCAGTCGTACACCTTGGGGCACAGGGTCGGGAAACACCATATATTTT. Its translation: CASSRTPWGTGSGNTIYF.

J is TRBJ1-6 and V is TRBV4-3, with D maybe TRBD1 (6 bases). This CDR3 spans 15 amino acids. CDR1 is LGHNA, CDR2 YSLEER, per germline. Trimming took off 1 base at V and 4 bases at J, with 8 bases between the two ends. In nucleotides, the CDR3 is TGCGCCAGCAGCCAAGGAGGACAGTATAATTCACCCCTCCACTTT. This encodes CASSQGGQYNSPLHF.

This clone was picked up one time. This rearrangement joins TRBV25-1 to TRBJ1-2, with no clear D. Looked up from germline, CDR1 is MGHDK and CDR2 is SYGVNS. The CDR3 contains 16 residues. V shed 3 bases and J shed 0 bases, with 14 bases lying between them. Here the CDR3 DNA reads TGTGCCAGCAGTGAGGAGGGCGGATTCTCTAACTATGGCTACACCTTC. This sequence encodes CASSEEGGFSNYGYTF.

CDR3 coding DNA: TGTGCCAGCAGCTCCACAGGGTTCGGCACAGATACGCAGTATTTT. Its protein is CASSSTGFGTDTQYF. J is TRBJ2-3 and V is TRBV3-1 (or the pseudogene TRBV3-2), with D perhaps matching TRBD1 (6 bases). Trimming took off 5 bases at V and 1 base at J, with 13 bases between the two ends. This CDR3 comprises 15 residues. Per the germline V gene, CDR1 is LGHDT and CDR2 is YNNKEL (reference sequence).

The chain carries TRBV3-1 (or the pseudogene TRBV3-2) and TRBJ1-6; D gene unclear. Germline V CDR1 and CDR2: LGHDT, YNNKEL (reference sequence). The CDR3 runs 16 residues. Trimming pared 1 base from V and 6 bases from J, leaving 13 bases between. CDR3 sequence reads: CASSQVVTNLNSPLHF. The DNA of the CDR3 is TGTGCCAGCAGCCAAGTAGTCACCAATCTTAATTCACCCCTCCACTTT.

The chain couples TRBV7-2 to TRBJ1-1; possibly TRBD1 for D (5 bases). Germline V gene data show CDR1 as SGHTA and CDR2 as FQGNSA. V lost 8 bases to trimming and J lost 4 bases, with 17 bases between them. The CDR3 length is 14 residues. CDR3 DNA: TGTGCCAGCGTAGAGGCGGGGCTGGGCACTGAAGCTTTCTTT. This sequence encodes CASVEAGLGTEAFF.

The rearrangement links TRBV30 to TRBJ1-3; D not resolved. This CDR3 has 14 residues. V gave up 0 bases and J gave up 1 base, with 7 bases separating them. Germline V gene lookup returns CDR1 GTSNPN and CDR2 SVGIG (reference sequence). The CDR3 sequence is CAWSVTGSGNTIYF. The DNA for the CDR3 is TGTGCCTGGAGTGTAACGGGGTCTGGAAACACCATATATTTT.

J is TRBJ1-2 and V is TRBV7-9; D call uncertain. Trimming took off 4 bases at V and 2 bases at J, with 14 bases between the two ends. Per germline, CDR1 SEHNR and CDR2 FQNEAQ (reference sequence). CDR3 length: 15 amino acids. CDR3 region: CASSSFTSENYGYTF. CDR3 nucleotide sequence: TGTGCCAGCAGCTCTTTCACAAGTGAAAACTATGGCTACACCTTC.

The chain recombines TRBV19 with TRBJ1-2; D may be TRBD1 (5 bases). CDR3 size: 11 residues. The germline V gene has CDR1 LNHDA and CDR2 SQIVND (reference sequence). V was trimmed by 8 bases and J by 11 bases, leaving 15 bases between them. The CDR3: CASHGGREYTF. Written as DNA, the CDR3 is TGTGCCAGTCACGGGGGTCGTGAGTACACCTTC.

J is TRBJ1-2 and V is TRBV19; D remains ambiguous. V shed 6 bases and J shed 7 bases, with 15 bases lying between them. CDR1 and CDR2 (germline): LNHDA, SQIVND (reference sequence). The CDR3 spans 13 residues. The CDR3 protein is CASSHGYYSGYTF. CDR3 nucleotide sequence: TGTGCCAGTAGCCACGGTTATTATAGTGGCTACACCTTC.

The chain couples TRBV6-6 to TRBJ2-5; 8 bases match TRBD2. Germline assignment: CDR1 MNHNY and CDR2 SVGAGI (reference sequence). Trimming removed 5 bases from V and 7 bases from J; junction bases left unmatched: 15. The CDR3 covers 16 residues. CDR3 region: CASSPHSGGLPGTQYF. In DNA form, the CDR3 reads TGTGCCAGCAGTCCACATTCGGGGGGGTTACCCGGGACCCAGTACTTC.

J is TRBJ1-1 and V is TRBV7-8; no firm D call. This CDR3 spans 15 amino acids. The germline CDR1 and CDR2 sequences are SGHVS and FQNEAQ. V was cut by 5 bases and J by 1 base, with 14 bases left in between. CDR3 coding DNA: TGTGCCAGCAGCCAGATGAGACACCGGAACACTGAAGCTTTCTTT. It translates to CASSQMRHRNTEAFF.

The CDR3 reads CASSSILREETQYF. DNA for the CDR3: TGTGCCAGCAGTTCTATCTTGAGGGAAGAGACCCAGTACTTC. The chain recombines TRBV11-2 with TRBJ2-5, with D tentatively TRBD2 (5 bases). Germline values: CDR1 SGHAT, CDR2 FQNNGV. This CDR3 is 14 amino acids long. Trimming stripped 6 bases from V and 3 bases from J, with 14 bases between. Drawing the rest from reference TRBV11-2 and TRBJ2-5, the complete variable domain is EAGVAQSPRYKIIEKRQSVAFWCNPISGHATLYWYQQILGQGPKLLIQFQNNGVVDDSQLPKDRFSAERLKGVDSTLKIQPAKLEDSAVYLCASSSILREETQYFGPGTRLLVL.

This chain links TRBV9 with TRBJ2-3; D uncertain. The CDR3 runs 12 residues. V lost 2 bases, J lost 4 bases, and 5 bases lay in between. Germline V lookup: CDR1 SGDLS, CDR2 YYNGEE. The CDR3 loop reads CASSVDSDTQYF. Written as DNA, the CDR3 is TGTGCCAGCAGCGTCGACTCAGATACGCAGTATTTT.

J is TRBJ2-5 and V is TRBV25-1, with D tentatively TRBD2 (5 bases). CDR3 length equals 12 residues. Germline V lookup: CDR1 MGHDK, CDR2 SYGVNS. V dropped 8 bases and J dropped 3 bases, with 10 bases sitting between them. The CDR3 loop reads CASVAPEETQYF. The DNA of the CDR3 is TGTGCCAGCGTAGCGCCGGAAGAGACCCAGTACTTC.

V usage is TRBV10-3 and J usage is TRBJ1-1; D remains unclear. V lost 6 bases, J lost 1 base, and 9 bases lay in between. The CDR3 contains 13 residues. In germline, CDR1 is ENHRY, CDR2 SYGVKD. This chain's CDR3 is CAIRSVENTEAFF. CDR3 nucleotide sequence: TGTGCCATCAGATCAGTTGAGAACACTGAAGCTTTCTTT.

The J gene is TRBJ1-2, the V gene TRBV12-5, with TRBD1 matching over 8 bases. Germline V gene sequence: CDR1 LGHNT, CDR2 FRNRAP. V shed 5 bases and J 0 bases; nucleotides not matched to a gene: 8. The CDR3 contains 16 residues. DNA of the CDR3: TGTGCTAGTGGTCCATGGACAGGGACAGCTAACTATGGCTACACCTTC. Translating it yields CASGPWTGTANYGYTF.

The CDR3 region has the DNA TGTGCCAGCAGGCGAGCCTCAATGGGGGGCTCCTATAATTCACCCCTCCACTTT. It codes for CASRRASMGGSYNSPLHF. The V gene is TRBV6-6, the J gene TRBJ1-6, with D possibly TRBD1 on 5 matching bases. Trimming cost V 6 bases and J 0 bases, with 18 bases left between them. Germline V gene sequence: CDR1 MNHNY, CDR2 SVGAGI (reference sequence). This CDR3 is built from 18 residues.

This sequence joins TRBV12-5 and TRBJ1-4; D uncertain. Germline V gene sequence: CDR1 LGHNT, CDR2 FRNRAP. Deletions cut 5 bases from V and 4 bases from J, with 20 bases between. The CDR3 has 17 residues. The CDR3 DNA is TGTGCTAGTGGTCTCCCTCGCCCACTAGGAGGTAATGAAAAACTGTTTTTT. It codes for CASGLPRPLGGNEKLFF.

This clone appeared once. The J gene is TRBJ2-3, the V gene TRBV27, with TRBD2 as a possible D gene (5 bases). The V gene lost 2 bases and the J gene lost 4 bases, with 7 bases spanning the gap. Germline V gene data show CDR1 as MNHEY and CDR2 as SMNVEV (reference sequence). The CDR3 sequence is 13 residues long. The CDR3 protein is CASSLGLADTQYF. In DNA, the CDR3 is TGTGCCAGCAGTTTAGGACTGGCAGATACGCAGTATTTT.